A selection of T cell receptor beta chains follows, all from one sample in a study of blood T cell repertoires in COVID-19. Clones were read by immunoSEQ multiplex PCR, and TCRdb kept only the in-frame ones, dropping some. The table shows about 33,000 clones, with 78% occurring only once. The sample comprised peripheral blood. The origin of the receptors is a man older than 75 with acute or convalescent COVID-19. Both conserved end residues are part of each CDR3. Fields, in order: V gene, D gene, J gene, clone size, CDR3 protein, CDR3 DNA. A D gene is named only where the DNA matches it firmly. A row's size may be missing; if present it is once, few, many or a size class.

TRBV7-2,TRBD1,TRBJ1-6,.,CASSPTGKGSNSPLHF,TGTGCCAGCAGCCCGACAGGGAAAGGGAGTAATTCACCCCTCCACTTT
TRBV6-2/TRBV6-3,TRBD1,TRBJ1-2,.,CASSSIQGRFLYGYTF,TGTGCCAGCAGTTCGATACAGGGGCGCTTTCTCTATGGCTACACCTTC
TRBV6-5,.,TRBJ1-1,.,CASSPGYLREAFF,TGTGCCAGCAGCCCAGGGTACCTACGCGAAGCTTTCTTT
TRBV5-1,TRBD1,TRBJ2-1,.,CASTEQGTYNEQFF,TGCGCCAGCACCGAACAGGGGACCTACAATGAGCAGTTCTTC
TRBV18,.,TRBJ2-7,.,CASSPPEGIREQYF,TGTGCCAGCTCACCACCCGAGGGAATTCGCGAGCAGTACTTC
TRBV25-1,.,TRBJ1-3,once,CASSPSDTFSGNTIYF,TGTGCCAGCAGTCCTTCCGACACTTTCTCTGGAAACACCATATATTTT
TRBV19,.,TRBJ2-3,.,CASSLSTDTQYF,TGTGCCAGTAGCCTTTCCACAGATACGCAGTATTTT
TRBV7-9,.,TRBJ2-2,.,CASPRRSRGGELFF,TGTGCCAGCCCACGGCGGTCGAGAGGCGGGGAGCTGTTTTTT
TRBV6-2/TRBV6-3,TRBD1,TRBJ1-2,.,CASSSYGQEYLYGYTF,TGTGCCAGCAGTTCCTACGGACAGGAATACCTCTATGGCTACACCTTC
TRBV5-6,TRBD1,TRBJ2-3,.,CASSPGTGVTDTQYF,TGTGCCAGCAGCCCGGGGACAGGGGTCACAGATACGCAGTATTTT
TRBV25-1,TRBD1,TRBJ1-3,.,CASSAYRGTAGNTIYF,TGTGCCAGCAGTGCGTACAGGGGGACGGCTGGAAACACCATATATTTT
TRBV6-5,.,TRBJ1-3,.,CASRTRGSGNTIYF,TGTGCCAGCAGAACCAGGGGATCTGGAAACACCATATATTTT
TRBV29-1,.,TRBJ1-4,.,CSAREKGRVTATNEKLFF,TGCAGCGCCCGCGAAAAGGGGCGAGTAACGGCAACTAATGAAAAACTGTTTTTT
TRBV3-1/TRBV3-2,TRBD1,TRBJ2-5,few,CASRDRTQETQYF,TGTGCCAGCAGGGACAGGACTCAAGAGACCCAGTACTTC
TRBV7-2,.,TRBJ2-3,.,CASSLSSDTQYF,TGTGCCAGCAGCCTCAGTTCAGATACGCAGTATTTT
TRBV7-6,TRBD1,TRBJ2-1,.,CASSLGDRGSTPRYNEQFF,TGTGCCAGCAGCTTAGGGGACAGGGGCTCGACTCCCCGATACAATGAGCAGTTCTTC
TRBV7-8,.,TRBJ1-1,few,CASKTGNRDTEAFF,TGTGCCAGCAAAACAGGGAATAGGGACACTGAAGCTTTCTTT
TRBV2,.,TRBJ1-2,.,CASSPSGGHGYTF,TGTGCCAGCAGCCCTTCGGGGGGACATGGCTACACCTTC
TRBV27,TRBD2,TRBJ2-1,.,CASSSGGDPNNEQFF,TGTGCCAGCAGTAGTGGGGGGGACCCAAACAATGAGCAGTTCTTC
TRBV4-2,TRBD2,TRBJ2-3,once,CASSQAPGASGGPTDTQYF,TGTGCCAGCAGCCAAGCCCCTGGGGCTAGCGGGGGGCCCACAGATACGCAGTATTTT
TRBV11-3,TRBD2,TRBJ2-3,.,CASSLGTITDTQYF,TGTGCCAGCAGCTTGGGGACTATCACAGATACGCAGTATTTT
TRBV7-9,.,TRBJ2-5,.,CASSWGRGSQETQYF,TGTGCCAGCAGCTGGGGTAGGGGCAGCCAAGAGACCCAGTACTTC
TRBV15,TRBD1,TRBJ2-7,.,CATSRDGQGGSYEQYF,TGTGCCACCAGCAGAGATGGACAGGGGGGATCCTACGAGCAGTACTTC
TRBV11-2,TRBD2,TRBJ2-5,.,CASSLAPLAGSGETQYF,TGTGCCAGCAGCTTAGCCCCGCTAGCGGGGTCGGGAGAGACCCAGTACTTC
TRBV7-3,TRBD2,TRBJ2-4,.,CASSLSAGGTKNIQYF,TGTGCCAGCAGCTTATCAGCCGGGGGGACGAAAAACATTCAGTACTTC
TRBV7-3,TRBD1,TRBJ2-3,.,CASGTANTQYF,TGTGCCAGCGGGACAGCCAATACGCAGTATTTT
TRBV11-3,.,TRBJ2-1,.,CASSSATAYNEQFF,TGTGCCAGCAGCTCGGCGACAGCTTACAATGAGCAGTTCTTC
TRBV9,.,TRBJ1-4,.,CASSQGPAREKLFF,TGTGCCAGCAGCCAGGGCCCCGCTCGGGAAAAACTGTTTTTT
TRBV7-7,.,TRBJ2-2,.,CASSLVNAGGPTGELFF,TGTGCCAGCAGCTTAGTTAATGCAGGGGGGCCCACCGGGGAGCTGTTTTTT
TRBV7-2,TRBD2,TRBJ2-2,once,CASSLAASGVLGGELFF,TGTGCCAGCAGCTTAGCTGCTAGCGGGGTGCTAGGCGGGGAGCTGTTTTTT
TRBV7-2,.,TRBJ1-2,.,CASSFVSLTGFNGYTF,TGTGCCAGCAGCTTTGTGAGCCTAACAGGGTTCAATGGCTACACCTTC
TRBV30,.,TRBJ1-1,.,CAWSDSMNTEAFF,TGTGCCTGGAGTGACAGCATGAACACTGAAGCTTTCTTT
TRBV13,.,TRBJ1-1,few,CASSLGRDTEAFF,TGTGCCAGCAGCTTAGGGCGGGACACTGAAGCTTTCTTT
TRBV5-1,TRBD1,TRBJ2-7,.,CASSRMTGDGNEQYF,TGCGCCAGCAGCCGAATGACAGGGGATGGGAACGAGCAGTACTTC
TRBV11-1,.,TRBJ2-4,.,CASSPGTFLAKNIQYF,TGTGCCAGCAGCCCCGGGACATTCCTAGCCAAAAACATTCAGTACTTC
TRBV6-2/TRBV6-3,TRBD2,TRBJ2-7,.,CASSDGTRYEQYF,TGTGCCAGCAGTGACGGGACTAGGTACGAGCAGTACTTC
TRBV6-6,TRBD1,TRBJ1-5,few,CASSKPTTGMRQPQHF,TGTGCCAGCAGTAAACCTACGACAGGGATGCGTCAGCCCCAGCATTTT
TRBV6-5,.,TRBJ2-6,.,CASSYGGNSGANVLTF,TGTGCCAGCAGTTACGGGGGGAACTCTGGGGCCAACGTCCTGACTTTC
TRBV5-1,.,TRBJ2-1,.,CASSLPDNHQFF,TGCGCCAGCAGTTTGCCGGACAACCACCAGTTCTTC
TRBV6-5,.,TRBJ1-2,.,CASSYRSNYGYTF,TGTGCCAGCAGTTACCGTTCTAACTATGGCTACACCTTC
TRBV6-1,.,TRBJ1-3,.,CASSDNSGNTIYF,TGTGCCAGCAGTGATAACTCTGGAAACACCATATATTTT
TRBV5-1,TRBD1,TRBJ2-7,.,CASSPGTGTYEQYF,TGCGCCAGCAGCCCCGGGACAGGGACCTACGAGCAGTACTTC
TRBV7-2,.,TRBJ2-5,.,CASSGVARETQYF,TGTGCCAGCAGCGGCGTAGCAAGAGAGACCCAGTACTTC
TRBV19,.,TRBJ1-1,.,CASSDFRPNTEAFF,TGTGCCAGTAGCGACTTCCGCCCGAACACTGAAGCTTTCTTT
TRBV5-1,TRBD1,TRBJ1-1,few,CASKVTGGNTEAFF,TGCGCCAGCAAGGTGACAGGGGGTAACACTGAAGCTTTCTTT
TRBV10-2,TRBD1,TRBJ1-1,.,CASRTGARTEAFF,TGCGCCAGCAGAACAGGGGCGAGGACTGAAGCTTTCTTT
TRBV27,TRBD2,TRBJ2-2,.,CASRGLAGTGELFF,TGTGCCAGCAGGGGACTAGCCGGCACCGGGGAGCTGTTTTTT
TRBV24-1,.,TRBJ2-1,.,CATSETGGNYNEQFF,TGTGCCACCAGTGAAACCGGGGGAAACTACAATGAGCAGTTCTTC
TRBV5-4,.,TRBJ1-1,few,CASSLTMNTEAFF,TGTGCCAGCAGCTTAACAATGAACACTGAAGCTTTCTTT
TRBV3-1/TRBV3-2,TRBD1,TRBJ2-7,.,CASTGTGSSYEQYF,TGTGCCAGCACGGGGACAGGCAGCTCCTACGAGCAGTACTTC
TRBV11-2,.,TRBJ1-1,.,CASSLQRNTEAFF,TGTGCCAGCAGCTTGCAGCGGAACACTGAAGCTTTCTTT
TRBV7-6,.,TRBJ2-7,.,CASSSGIAYEQYF,TGTGCCAGCAGCTCCGGGATTGCCTACGAGCAGTACTTC
TRBV28,.,TRBJ2-7,.,CASSLGGRYEQYF,TGTGCCAGCAGTTTAGGTGGGAGATACGAGCAGTACTTC
TRBV5-4,.,TRBJ1-2,.,CASSLQVTVGGYTF,TGTGCCAGCAGCTTGCAGGTGACAGTTGGTGGCTACACCTTC
TRBV5-1,TRBD1,TRBJ2-5,few,CASSLWTGGQETQYF,TGCGCCAGCAGCTTATGGACAGGGGGACAAGAGACCCAGTACTTC
TRBV6-7,.,TRBJ1-5,few,CASSYDHCGHSNQPQHF,TGTGCCAGCAGTTATGACCACTGTGGGCATAGCAATCAGCCCCAGCATTTT
TRBV30,.,TRBJ1-3,.,CAWSEGEGDTIYF,TGTGCCTGGAGTGAGGGGGAAGGGGACACCATATATTTT
TRBV2,.,TRBJ1-1,.,CASSEARYNTEAFF,TGTGCCAGCAGTGAAGCCAGGTACAACACTGAAGCTTTCTTT
TRBV19,.,TRBJ2-3,.,CASSIGLAVSTDTQYF,TGTGCCAGTAGTATAGGTCTAGCCGTTAGCACAGATACGCAGTATTTT
TRBV20-1,.,TRBJ1-3,once,CSASLAALGGNTIYF,TGCAGTGCTAGTTTGGCGGCACTCGGTGGAAACACCATATATTTT